Listed here are 3 T cell receptor beta chains from one sample, sequenced in a study of PD-1 blockade in mismatch repair-deficient tumors. TCRdb's table, derived via immunoSEQ multiplex PCR, lists solely in-frame clones and lacks some. The sample includes some 40,000 clones, around four fifths of them seen just once. Source: PBMCs, taken 38 weeks after starting pembrolizumab. Receptor source: an adult with mismatch repair-deficient cancer.

This chain links TRBV19 with TRBJ2-7, with 7 bases identical to TRBD1. Germline trimming cut 2 bases from V and 4 bases from J; bases unmatched to any gene: 11. This CDR3 has 16 amino acids. In germline, CDR1 is LNHDA, CDR2 SQIVND (reference sequence). DNA of the CDR3: TGTGCCAGTAGTATAAGATCGATCCCAGGGGGTTACGAGCAGTACTTC. Translated, it gives CASSIRSIPGGYEQYF.

In this sample, this clone turned up a few times. V is TRBV6-5 and J is TRBJ2-7; 7 nucleotides agree with TRBD2. CDR3 length: 14 residues. V trimming: 4 bases; J trimming: 3 bases; junction bases outside the gene matches: 6. CDR1 and CDR2 (germline): MNHEY, SVGAGI. For the CDR3, the DNA is TGTGCCAGCAGTTCCTCTGGCGGGGGCTACGAGCAGTACTTC. It translates to CASSSSGGGYEQYF.

The chain links TRBV5-1 to TRBJ1-1; no clear D gene. V lost 4 bases and J lost 1, with 11 bases in between. Germline V lookup: CDR1 SGHRS, CDR2 YFSETQ. The CDR3 is 14 amino acids. Written as DNA, the CDR3 is TGCGCCAGCAGCAAATACACAAGGAACACTGAAGCTTTCTTT. Translating it yields CASSKYTRNTEAFF. The complete variable domain, with remaining parts taken from reference TRBV5-1 and TRBJ1-1, reads KAGVTQTPRYLIKTRGQQVTLSCSPISGHRSVSWYQQTPGQGLQFLFEYFSETQRNKGNFPGRFSGRQFSNSRSEMNVSTLELGDSALYLCASSKYTRNTEAFFGQGTRLTVV.